This T cell receptor (beta chain) was retrieved from a study of T-cell memory formation after mild COVID-19. Comment on this clonotype: The antigen is undetermined.

TCRdb ran MiXCR on the 5' RACE reads and lists one entry per CDR3 protein. The top ten clones hold about 15% of a sample with roughly 120,000 distinct CDR3 sequences, roughly 15% of them seen once. CDR3 length equals 17 residues. After removal of 0 bases from V and 0 bases from J, the junction contained 5 bases not matched to a gene. Germline lookup yields CDR1 LNHNV and CDR2 YYDKDF (reference sequence). Study findings and constraints: Confirmation of SARS-CoV-2 specificity was lacking for second-wave clones peaking day 37. Day 15 to 85 contracting clones showed balanced CD4/CD8; day 15 to 37 expanders favored CD4+.

The TCR sequence derives from an adult woman who had mild COVID-19 (a few samples of this study predate the infection). Cell type and time point are not known. Sequencing used PBMCs or a T cell subset sorted from them (not recorded which). The chain carries TRBV15 and TRBJ2-3, with 8 bases matching TRBD1. The DNA for the CDR3 is TGTGCCACCAGCAGAGACATCCGACAGGGGAGCACAGATACGCAGTATTTT. Translating gives CATSRDIRQGSTDTQYF.